Below, 6 T cell receptor beta chains from the same sample are listed, as sequenced in a study of T-cell memory formation after mild COVID-19. MiXCR, run by TCRdb on the 5' RACE reads, gives a single entry per CDR3 protein. The table lists 530,000 or so distinct CDR3 sequences, roughly 17% of them singletons, with about 8.6% in the top ten. Sample: PBMCs or a T cell subset sorted from them (not recorded which). The receptors were sampled from an adult woman who had mild COVID-19 (a few samples of this study predate the infection). Cell type and time point are not known.

This clonotype was seen a few times. This rearrangement joins TRBV7-6 to TRBJ1-5, with a possible D match to TRBD1 (5 bases). This CDR3 comprises 13 residues. CDR1 and CDR2 (germline): SGHVS, FNYEAQ. V gave up 5 bases and J gave up 6 bases, with 11 bases separating them. DNA for the CDR3: TGTGCCAGCAGCGCCGGGGGAGTTCAGCCCCAGCATTTT. It specifies CASSAGGVQPQHF. The variable domain in full, with the rest retrieved from reference TRBV7-6 and TRBJ1-5, is GAGVSQSPRYKVTKRGQDVALRCDPISGHVSLYWYRQALGQGPEFLTYFNYEAQQDKSGLPNDRFSAERPEGSISTLTIQRTEQRDSAMYRCASSAGGVQPQHFGDGTRLSIL.

This clonotype was counted a few times. This chain uses TRBV12-3 or TRBV12-4 with TRBJ1-1, with 8 bases matching TRBD1. CDR3 length: 14 residues. With 3 bases clipped from V and 7 bases from J, the junction kept 7 bases outside the gene matches. CDR3 loop: CASSLRTGFGEAFF. The CDR3 DNA sequence: TGTGCCAGCAGTTTGCGGACAGGGTTCGGTGAAGCTTTCTTT.

In this sample, this clonotype turned up many times. The chain links TRBV5-1 to TRBJ2-7, with TRBD2 as a possible D gene (6 bases). V was pared by 4 bases and J by 4 bases, with 12 bases between. Germline V gene data show CDR1 as SGHRS and CDR2 as YFSETQ. This CDR3 is built from 13 residues. DNA of the CDR3: TGCGCCAGCAGCCAGGGAGGCTTTTACGAGCAGTACTTC. Protein product: CASSQGGFYEQYF.

The sample holds a few counts of this clonotype. A much larger clone differs by one base, so this may be a read error. V usage is TRBV5-4 and J usage is TRBJ1-1, with 7 bases fitting TRBD1. The CDR3 covers 13 residues. V lost 0 bases and J lost 6; bases outside the gene matches: 2. Germline V gene data show CDR1 as SGHNT and CDR2 as YYREEE (reference sequence). CDR3 DNA: TGTGCCAGCAGCTTGGAAGGGGGCCCTGAAGCTTTCTTT. This sequence encodes CASSLEGGPEAFF.

This clonotype was counted a few times. The rearrangement links TRBV7-9 to TRBJ2-2; 7 bases are shared with TRBD2. CDR3 size: 17 residues. Trimming at V came to 5 bases and at J to 5 bases, leaving 14 bases not matched to a gene. CDR1 and CDR2 (germline): SEHNR, FQNEAQ (reference sequence). CDR3 region: CASSRRVAGEYTGELFF. The CDR3 nucleotides read TGTGCCAGCAGCCGCAGGGTAGCGGGCGAATATACCGGGGAGCTGTTTTTT.

Ten or more counts support this clonotype. V gene TRBV7-2 combines with J gene TRBJ2-7; D remains unclear. V was trimmed by 2 bases and J by 2 bases, leaving 7 bases between them. The CDR3 sequence is 13 residues long. In germline, CDR1 is SGHTA, CDR2 FQGNSA. The CDR3: CASSLNPAYEQYF. The CDR3 DNA is TGTGCCAGCAGCTTAAACCCCGCCTACGAGCAGTACTTC.